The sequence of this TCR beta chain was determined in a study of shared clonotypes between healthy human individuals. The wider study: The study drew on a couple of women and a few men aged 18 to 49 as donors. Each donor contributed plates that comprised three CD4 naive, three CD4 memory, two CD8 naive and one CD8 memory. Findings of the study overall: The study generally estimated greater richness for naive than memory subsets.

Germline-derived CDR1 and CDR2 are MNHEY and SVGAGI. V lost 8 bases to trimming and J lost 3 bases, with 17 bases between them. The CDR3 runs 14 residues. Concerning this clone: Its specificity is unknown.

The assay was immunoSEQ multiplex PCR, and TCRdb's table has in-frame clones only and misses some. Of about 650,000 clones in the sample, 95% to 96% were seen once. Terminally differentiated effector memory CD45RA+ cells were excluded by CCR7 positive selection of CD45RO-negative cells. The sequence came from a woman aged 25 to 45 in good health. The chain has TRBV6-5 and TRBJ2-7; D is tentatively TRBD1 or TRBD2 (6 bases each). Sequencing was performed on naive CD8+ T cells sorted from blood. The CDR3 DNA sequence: TGTGCCAGCGCCGAGGTGGGGGGCAGCTACGAGCAGTACTTC. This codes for CASAEVGGSYEQYF.